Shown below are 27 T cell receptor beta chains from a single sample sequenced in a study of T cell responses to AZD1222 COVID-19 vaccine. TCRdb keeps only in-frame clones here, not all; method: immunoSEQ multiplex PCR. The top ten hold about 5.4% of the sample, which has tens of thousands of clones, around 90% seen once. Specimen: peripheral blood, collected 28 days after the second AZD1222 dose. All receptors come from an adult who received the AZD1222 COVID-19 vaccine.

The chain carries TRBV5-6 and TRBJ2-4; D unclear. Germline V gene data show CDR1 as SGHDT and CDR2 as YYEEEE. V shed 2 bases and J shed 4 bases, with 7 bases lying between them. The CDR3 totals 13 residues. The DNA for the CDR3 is TGTGCCAGCAGCTTCGAAGTTAAAAACATTCAGTACTTC. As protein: CASSFEVKNIQYF.

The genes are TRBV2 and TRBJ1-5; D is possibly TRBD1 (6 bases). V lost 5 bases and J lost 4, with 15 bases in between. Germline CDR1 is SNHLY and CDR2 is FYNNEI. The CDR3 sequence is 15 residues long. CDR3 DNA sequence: TGTGCCAGCAGTCCCGAACAGGGTCCAAATCAGCCCCAGCATTTT. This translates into CASSPEQGPNQPQHF.

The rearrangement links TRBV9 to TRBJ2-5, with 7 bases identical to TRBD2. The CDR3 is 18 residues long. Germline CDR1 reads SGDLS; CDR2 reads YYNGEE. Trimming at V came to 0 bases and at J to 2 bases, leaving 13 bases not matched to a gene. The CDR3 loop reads CASSVATWGGGGQETQYF. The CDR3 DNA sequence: TGTGCCAGCAGCGTAGCTACGTGGGGAGGCGGGGGACAAGAGACCCAGTACTTC. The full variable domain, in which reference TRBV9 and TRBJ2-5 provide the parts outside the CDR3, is DSGVTQTPKHLITATGQRVTLRCSPRSGDLSVYWYQQSLDQGLQFLIQYYNGEERAKGNILERFSAQQFPDLHSELNLSSLELGDSALYFCASSVATWGGGGQETQYFGPGTRLLVL.

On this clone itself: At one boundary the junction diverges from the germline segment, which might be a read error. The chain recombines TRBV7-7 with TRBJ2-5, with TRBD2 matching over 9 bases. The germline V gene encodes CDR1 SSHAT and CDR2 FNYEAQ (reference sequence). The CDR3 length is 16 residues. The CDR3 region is CASSLVGPSGDEGQYF. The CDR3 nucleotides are TGTGCTAGCAGCTTAGTTGGGCCTAGCGGGGACGAGGGCCAGTACTTC. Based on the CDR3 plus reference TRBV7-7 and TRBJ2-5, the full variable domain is GAGVSQSPRYKVTKRGQDVTLRCDPISSHATLYWYQQALGQGPEFLTYFNYEAQPDKSGLPSDRFSAERPEGSISTLTIQRTEQRDSAMYRCASSLVGPSGDEGQYFGPGTRLLVL.

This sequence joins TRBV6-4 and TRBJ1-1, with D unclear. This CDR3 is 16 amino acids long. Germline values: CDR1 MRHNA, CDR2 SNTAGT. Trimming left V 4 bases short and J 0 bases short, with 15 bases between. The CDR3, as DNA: TGTGCCAGCAGTGCATCACTTCTCCCCGTGAACACTGAAGCTTTCTTT. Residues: CASSASLLPVNTEAFF.

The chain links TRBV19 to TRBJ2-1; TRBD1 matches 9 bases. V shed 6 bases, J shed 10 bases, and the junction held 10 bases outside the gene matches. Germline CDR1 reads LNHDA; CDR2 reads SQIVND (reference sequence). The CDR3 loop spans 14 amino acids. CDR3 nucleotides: TGTGCCAGTAGCCAGCCCGGGACAGGGAACGAGCAGTTCTTC. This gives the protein CASSQPGTGNEQFF.

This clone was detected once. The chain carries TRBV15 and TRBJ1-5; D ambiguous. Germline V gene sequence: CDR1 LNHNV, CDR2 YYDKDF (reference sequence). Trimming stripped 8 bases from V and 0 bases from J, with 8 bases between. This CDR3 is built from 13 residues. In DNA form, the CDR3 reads TGTGCCACCCGCGGAGATAGCAATCAGCCCCAGCATTTT. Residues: CATRGDSNQPQHF.

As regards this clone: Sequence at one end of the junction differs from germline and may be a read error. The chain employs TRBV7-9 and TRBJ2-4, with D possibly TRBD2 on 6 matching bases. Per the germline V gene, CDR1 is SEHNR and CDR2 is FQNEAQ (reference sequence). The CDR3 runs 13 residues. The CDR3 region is CASSIGAGSLEAF. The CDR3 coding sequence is TGTGCCAGCAGCATCGGGGCCGGGAGTTTAGAGGCCTTC. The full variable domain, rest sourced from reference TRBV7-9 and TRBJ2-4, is DTGVSQNPRHKITKRGQNVTFRCDPISEHNRLYWYRQTLGQGPEFLTYFQNEAQLEKSRLLSDRFSAERPKGSFSTLEIQRTEQGDSAMYLCASSIGAGSLEAFGAGTRLSVL.

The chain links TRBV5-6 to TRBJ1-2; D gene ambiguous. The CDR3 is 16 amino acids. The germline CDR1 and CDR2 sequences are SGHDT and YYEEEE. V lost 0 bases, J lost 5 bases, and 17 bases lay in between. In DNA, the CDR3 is TGTGCCAGCAGCTTGGCCTTGTACAGTGCGGTTTATGGCTACACCTTC. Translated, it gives CASSLALYSAVYGYTF.

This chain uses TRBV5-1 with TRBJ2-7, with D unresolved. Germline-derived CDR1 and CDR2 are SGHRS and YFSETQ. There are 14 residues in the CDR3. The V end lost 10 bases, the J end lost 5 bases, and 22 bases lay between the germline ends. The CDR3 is CALSSRVGVDEQYV. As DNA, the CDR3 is TGCGCCCTATCTTCTCGGGTAGGAGTCGACGAGCAGTACGTC.

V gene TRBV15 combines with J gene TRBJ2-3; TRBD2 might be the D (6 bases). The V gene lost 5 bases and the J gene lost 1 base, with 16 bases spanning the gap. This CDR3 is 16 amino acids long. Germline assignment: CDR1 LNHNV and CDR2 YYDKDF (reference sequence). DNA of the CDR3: TGTGCCACCAGCGTACTCCGGTCGGGGGGCACAGATACGCAGTATTTT. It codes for CATSVLRSGGTDTQYF.

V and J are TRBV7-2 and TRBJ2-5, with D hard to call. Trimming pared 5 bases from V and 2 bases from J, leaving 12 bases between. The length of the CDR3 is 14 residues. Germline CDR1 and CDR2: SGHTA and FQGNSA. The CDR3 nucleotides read TGTGCCAGCAGCCCCTCCCGGGTTCAAGAGACCCAGTACTTC. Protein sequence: CASSPSRVQETQYF.

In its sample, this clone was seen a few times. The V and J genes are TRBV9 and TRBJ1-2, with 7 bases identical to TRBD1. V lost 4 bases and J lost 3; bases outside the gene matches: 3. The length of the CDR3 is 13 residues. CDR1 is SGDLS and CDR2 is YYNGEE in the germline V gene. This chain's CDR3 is CASSLGTDYGYTF. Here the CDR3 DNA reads TGTGCCAGCAGCTTGGGGACAGACTATGGCTACACCTTC.

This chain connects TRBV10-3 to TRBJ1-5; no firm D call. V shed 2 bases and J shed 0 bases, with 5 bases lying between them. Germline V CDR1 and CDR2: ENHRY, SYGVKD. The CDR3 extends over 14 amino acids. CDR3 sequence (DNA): TGTGCCATCAGTGAGACAGATAGCAATCAGCCCCAGCATTTT. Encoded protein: CAISETDSNQPQHF.

The CDR3 DNA follows: TGTGCCAGCAGCGAGAATGGACAGCCCCAGCATTTT. This gives the protein CASSENGQPQHF. This rearrangement joins TRBV5-5 to TRBJ1-5; D remains ambiguous. V dropped 4 bases and J dropped 7 bases, with 9 bases sitting between them. The CDR3 consists of 12 residues. Germline CDR1 is SGHKS and CDR2 is YYEKEE (reference sequence).

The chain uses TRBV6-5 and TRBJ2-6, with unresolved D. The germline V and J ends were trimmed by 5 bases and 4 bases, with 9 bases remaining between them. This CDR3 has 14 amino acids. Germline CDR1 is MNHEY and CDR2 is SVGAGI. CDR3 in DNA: TGTGCCAGCAGTCCCCCCCCCGGGGCCAACGTCCTGACTTTC. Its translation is CASSPPPGANVLTF.

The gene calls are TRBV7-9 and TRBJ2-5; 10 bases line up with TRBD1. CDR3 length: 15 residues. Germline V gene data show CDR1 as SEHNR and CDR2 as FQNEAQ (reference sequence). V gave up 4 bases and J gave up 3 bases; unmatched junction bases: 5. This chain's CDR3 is CASSWVGQGEETQYF. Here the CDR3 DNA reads TGTGCCAGCAGCTGGGTCGGACAGGGGGAAGAGACCCAGTACTTC.

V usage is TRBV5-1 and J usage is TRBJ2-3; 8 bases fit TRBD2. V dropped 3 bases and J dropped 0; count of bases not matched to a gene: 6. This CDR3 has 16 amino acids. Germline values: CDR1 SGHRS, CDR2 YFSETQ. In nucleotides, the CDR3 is TGCGCCAGCAGCTGGGCGGTAGCGGGGAGCACAGATACGCAGTATTTT. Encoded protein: CASSWAVAGSTDTQYF.

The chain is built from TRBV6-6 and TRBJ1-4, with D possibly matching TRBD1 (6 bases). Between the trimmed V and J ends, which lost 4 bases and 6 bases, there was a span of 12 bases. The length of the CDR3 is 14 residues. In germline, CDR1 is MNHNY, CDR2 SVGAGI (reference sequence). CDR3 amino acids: CASSSGASDEKLFF. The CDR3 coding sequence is TGTGCCAGCAGTTCAGGGGCGTCGGATGAAAAACTGTTTTTT.

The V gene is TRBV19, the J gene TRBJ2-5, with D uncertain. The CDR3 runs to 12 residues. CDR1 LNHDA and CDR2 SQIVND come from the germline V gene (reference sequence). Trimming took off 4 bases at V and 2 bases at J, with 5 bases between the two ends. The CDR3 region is CASSNRQETQYF. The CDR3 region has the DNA TGTGCCAGTAGTAACAGACAAGAGACCCAGTACTTC.

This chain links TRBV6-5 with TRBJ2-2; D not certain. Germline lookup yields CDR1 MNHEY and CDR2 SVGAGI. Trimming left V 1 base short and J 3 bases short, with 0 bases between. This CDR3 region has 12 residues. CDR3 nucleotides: TGTGCCAGCAGTTACTACACCGGGGAGCTGTTTTTT. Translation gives CASSYYTGELFF.

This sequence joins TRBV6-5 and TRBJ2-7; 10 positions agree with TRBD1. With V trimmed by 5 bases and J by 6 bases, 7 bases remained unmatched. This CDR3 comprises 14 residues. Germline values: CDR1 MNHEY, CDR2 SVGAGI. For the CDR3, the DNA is TGTGCCAGCAGTAGAGGGACAGGGGAGCGCGAGCAGTACGTC. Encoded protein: CASSRGTGEREQYV.

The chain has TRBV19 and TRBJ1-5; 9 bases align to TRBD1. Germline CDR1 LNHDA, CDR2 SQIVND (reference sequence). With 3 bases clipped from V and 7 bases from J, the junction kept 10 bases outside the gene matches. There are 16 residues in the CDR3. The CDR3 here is CASSIRTGVHGQPQHF. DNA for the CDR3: TGTGCCAGTAGTATCAGGACAGGGGTTCACGGCCAGCCCCAGCATTTT.

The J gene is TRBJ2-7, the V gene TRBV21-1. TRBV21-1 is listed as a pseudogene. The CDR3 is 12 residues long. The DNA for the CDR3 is TGTGCCAGCTTTGGTTTTGGCTACGAGCAGTACGTC. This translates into CASFGFGYEQYV.

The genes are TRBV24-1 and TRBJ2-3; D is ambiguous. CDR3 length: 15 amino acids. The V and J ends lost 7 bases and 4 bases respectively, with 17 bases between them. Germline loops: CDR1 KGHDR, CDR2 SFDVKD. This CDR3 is CATSPRDSTPDTQYF. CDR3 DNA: TGTGCCACCAGCCCTCGAGACTCAACCCCAGATACGCAGTATTTT.

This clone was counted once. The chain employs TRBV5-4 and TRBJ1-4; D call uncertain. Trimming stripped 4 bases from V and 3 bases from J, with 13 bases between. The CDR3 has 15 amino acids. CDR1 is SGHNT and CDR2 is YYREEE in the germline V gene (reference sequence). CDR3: CASSQFVGANEKLFF. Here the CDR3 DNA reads TGTGCCAGCAGCCAATTTGTGGGTGCTAATGAAAAACTGTTTTTT.

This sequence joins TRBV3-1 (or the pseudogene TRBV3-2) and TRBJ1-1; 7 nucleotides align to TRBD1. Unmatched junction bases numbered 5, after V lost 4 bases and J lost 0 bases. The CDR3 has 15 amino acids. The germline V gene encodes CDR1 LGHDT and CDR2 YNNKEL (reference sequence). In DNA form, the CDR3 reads TGTGCCAGCAGCCGATCAGGGGGGTTGAACACTGAAGCTTTCTTT. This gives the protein CASSRSGGLNTEAFF.